The present TCR beta chain was sequenced within a study of T cells after yellow fever vaccination. Study-level background: Those fractions that held only low numbers of cells were prepared using the SMART-Seq v4 Ultra Low Input RNA kit.

This clonotype has ten or more counts. Its antigen is undetermined. V dropped 3 bases and J dropped 7 bases, with 9 bases sitting between them. CDR1 is DFQATT and CDR2 is SNEGSKA in the germline V gene (reference sequence). This CDR3 is 11 amino acids long. The study made its TCR cDNA through 5'RACE template switching. That step introduced a universal primer site along with UMIs. TCRdb reanalysed the 5' RACE reads using MiXCR and keeps one entry per CDR3 protein. The sample includes 250,000 to 400,000 distinct CDR3 sequences, about 4.5% of them seen just once. General study findings and limits: At approximately 96% for CD4 and approximately 88% for CD8, most primary-vaccination clones showed up again after the booster.

The sequence was collected from a man aged 18 to 30 who received the YFV17D yellow fever vaccine. This chain connects TRBV20-1 to TRBJ1-2, with D unresolved. Source: PBMCs, taken 15 days after the yellow fever booster vaccination. The CDR3 coding sequence is TGCAGTGCTAGTTCCCTAGGTGGCTACACCTTC. It specifies CSASSLGGYTF.